This T cell receptor beta chain was documented in a study of blood T cell repertoires in COVID-19. The germline gives CDR1 LNHNV, CDR2 YYDKDF (reference sequence). The CDR3 contains 13 residues. The V and J ends lost 6 bases and 3 bases respectively, with 8 bases between them. Libraries were prepared by immunoSEQ multiplex PCR; TCRdb keeps only in-frame clonotypes and omits some of them. This repertoire shows tens of thousands of clones, about 90% found once; its top ten account for about 18%. The TCR was taken from a human donor in a cohort sampled during active COVID-19. V gene TRBV15 combines with J gene TRBJ2-2, with D possibly TRBD2 on 5 matching bases. The sample taken for sequencing was peripheral blood. The CDR3: CATRERDTGELFF. CDR3 coding DNA: TGTGCCACCAGGGAGAGGGACACCGGGGAGCTGTTTTTT.